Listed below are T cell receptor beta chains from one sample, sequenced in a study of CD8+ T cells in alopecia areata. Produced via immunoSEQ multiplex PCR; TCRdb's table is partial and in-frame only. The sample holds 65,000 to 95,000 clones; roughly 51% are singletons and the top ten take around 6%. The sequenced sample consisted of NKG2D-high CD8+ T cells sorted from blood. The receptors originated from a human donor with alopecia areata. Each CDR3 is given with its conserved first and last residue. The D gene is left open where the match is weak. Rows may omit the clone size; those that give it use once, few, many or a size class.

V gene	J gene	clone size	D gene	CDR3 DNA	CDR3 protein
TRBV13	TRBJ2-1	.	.	TGTGCCAGCAGCCCCCATGGGGGTAGCTCCTACAATGAGCAGTTCTTC	CASSPHGGSSYNEQFF
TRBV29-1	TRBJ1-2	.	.	TGCAGCGTGGACCCCAGGGGTTCCTACGGCTACACCTTC	CSVDPRGSYGYTF
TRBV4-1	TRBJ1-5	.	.	TGCGCCAGCAGCCTCGAACCGGGACCTAGCAATCAGCCCCAGCATTTT	CASSLEPGPSNQPQHF
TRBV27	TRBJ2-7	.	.	TGTGCCACCTACTCGGGACGCGAGCAGTACTTC	CATYSGREQYF
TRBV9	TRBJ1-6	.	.	TGTGCCAGTCAGGGCAGATCTAATTATTCACCCCTCCACTTT	CASQGRSNYSPLHF
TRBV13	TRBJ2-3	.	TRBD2	TGTGCCAGCAGCCTTGGACTAGCCGTAGATACGCAGTATTTT	CASSLGLAVDTQYF
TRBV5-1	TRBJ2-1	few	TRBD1	TGCGCCAGCAGCCTTATGCACGTGGGACAGGGGGCGGAAGAGCAGTTCTTC	CASSLMHVGQGAEEQFF
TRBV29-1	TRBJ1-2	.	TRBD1	TGCAGCGTTCTAGGGGGCGCAGACTATGGCTACACCTTC	CSVLGGADYGYTF
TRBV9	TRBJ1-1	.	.	TGTGCCAGCAGCGTAGAGGGGGGAGCCAGTGAAGCTTTCTTT	CASSVEGGASEAFF
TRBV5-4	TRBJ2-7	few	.	TGTGCCAGCAGCGTGGGGACGTCTTACGAGCAGTACTTC	CASSVGTSYEQYF
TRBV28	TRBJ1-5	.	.	TGTGCCAGCATTAAAGAGTGGAGTCAGCCCCAGCATTTT	CASIKEWSQPQHF
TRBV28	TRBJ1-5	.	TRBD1	TGTGCCAGCAGAATGCAGGGGGCAACGAATCAGCCCCAGCATTTT	CASRMQGATNQPQHF
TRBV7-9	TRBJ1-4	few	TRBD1	TGTGCCAGCAGCTCGACAGACAGGGAAGAGGAAAAACTGTTTTTT	CASSSTDREEEKLFF
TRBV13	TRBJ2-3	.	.	TGTGCCAGCAGCCGTACTAGTTGGAATACGCAGTATTTT	CASSRTSWNTQYF
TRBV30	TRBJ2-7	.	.	TGTGCCTGGAGCGGTGGGTCTTACGAGCAGTACTTC	CAWSGGSYEQYF
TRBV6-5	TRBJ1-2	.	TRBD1	TGTGCCAGCAAGGGACAGGGCCATGGCTACACCTTC	CASKGQGHGYTF
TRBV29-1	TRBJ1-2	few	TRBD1	TGCAGCGCCCACCCCATTAAGACAGGGAACGACTATGGCTACACCTTC	CSAHPIKTGNDYGYTF
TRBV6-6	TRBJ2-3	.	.	TGTGCCAGCAGTTACTCGGGGCCCGACGGGGTATTT	CASSYSGPDGVF
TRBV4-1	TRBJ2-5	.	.	TGCGCCAGCAGCCAAACAATGGGCGGAGTAATCCAAGAGACCCAGTACTTC	CASSQTMGGVIQETQYF
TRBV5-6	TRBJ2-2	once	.	TGTGCCAGCAGCAGGGGGTCCGGGGAGCTGTTTTTT	CASSRGSGELFF
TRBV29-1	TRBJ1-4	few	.	TGCAGCGTTGAGGGTGAAAAACTGTTTTTT	CSVEGEKLFF
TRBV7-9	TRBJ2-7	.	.	TGTGCCAGCAGCTCGGCGCGGGGCTACGAGCAGTACTTC	CASSSARGYEQYF
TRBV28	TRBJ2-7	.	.	TGTGCCAGCAGCCCCCCCCCTCGGATGCTCTCCTACGAGCAGTACTTC	CASSPPPRMLSYEQYF
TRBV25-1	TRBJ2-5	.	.	TGTGCCAGCAGTGAGACGGCGACCCAGTACTTC	CASSETATQYF
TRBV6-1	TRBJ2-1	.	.	TGTGCCAGCGGGACTTTCTCTGGTGAGCAGTTCTTC	CASGTFSGEQFF
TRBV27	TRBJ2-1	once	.	TGTGCCAGCAGTTCGTCTCAAGATGAGCAGTTCTTC	CASSSSQDEQFF
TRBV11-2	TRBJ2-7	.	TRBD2	TGTGCCAGCAGCTTAGGGACTAGCTACGAGCAGTACTTC	CASSLGTSYEQYF
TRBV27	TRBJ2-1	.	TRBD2	TGTGCCAGCAGTGCAGCGGGGAACTACAATGAGCAGTTCTTC	CASSAAGNYNEQFF
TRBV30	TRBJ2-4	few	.	TGTGCCTGGAGTGGCAGGGGCCTTGAAATTCAGTACTTC	CAWSGRGLEIQYF